These 27 T cell receptor beta chains were all obtained from the same sample, sequenced in a study of regulatory T cells in long-lasting Graves disease. Both iRepertoire HTBI primers and Arm-PCR of CDR3 regions were used to build the TCR beta libraries. TCRdb reprocessed the multiplex PCR reads with MiXCR, giving one entry per CDR3 protein. The sample gives roughly 520,000 distinct CDR3 sequences, 12% of which show up once; roughly 9.3% is in the top ten. Sample time point: newly diagnosed GD, antithyroid drugs for less than 3 months. PBMCs were the source of the RNA used for TCR sequencing. The same sample was also used in a study of T cells in Graves' hyperthyroidism and ophthalmopathy.

Material: peripheral blood mononuclear cells (PBMCs), obtained at new diagnosis, from a patient treated with antithyroid drugs. These receptors were collected from a woman in her twenties or thirties with Graves disease.

This clonotype was detected once. This may arise from a read error, as a much more abundant clone is one base away. The V and J genes are TRBV29-1 and TRBJ2-3, with 8 bases aligning to TRBD2. V lost 6 bases and J lost 4; bases outside the gene matches: 12. The germline V gene has CDR1 SQVTM and CDR2 ANQGSEA. The CDR3 length is 15 residues. CDR3 protein: CSVTGTSGGSDTQYF. Written as DNA, the CDR3 is TGCAGCGTCACAGGTACTAGCGGTGGATCAGATACGCAGTATTTT.

The J gene is TRBJ1-2, the V gene TRBV2; D possibly corresponds to TRBD1 (5 bases). Trimming shortened V by 4 bases and J by 9 bases, and 12 bases separated the two germline ends. CDR3 length: 12 amino acids. Germline-derived CDR1 and CDR2 are SNHLY and FYNNEI. CDR3 sequence (DNA): TGTGCCAGCAGTGCTGACAGAGCCAGCTACACCTTC. This encodes CASSADRASYTF.

This clonotype was detected many times. The V and J genes are TRBV20-1 and TRBJ2-7; 12 positions agree with TRBD2. Germline V CDR1 and CDR2: DFQATT, SNEGSKA (reference sequence). The V and J ends lost 6 bases and 3 bases, in that order; junction bases with no gene match: 9. The CDR3 contains 15 residues. The CDR3 nucleotides read TGCAGTGCCGGGCGGACTAGCGGGGCGAACTACGAGCAGTACTTC. It yields the protein CSAGRTSGANYEQYF.

In its sample, this clonotype was seen many times. The V and J genes are TRBV20-1 and TRBJ1-4; TRBD1 is a possible D gene (6 bases). The CDR3 contains 14 residues. Germline-derived CDR1 and CDR2 are DFQATT and SNEGSKA (reference sequence). Trimming removed 3 bases at V and 5 bases at J, with 13 bases between. CDR3 bases: TGCAGTGCTAGGAGCCCCCAGGGGAATGAAAAACTGTTTTTT. Translating gives CSARSPQGNEKLFF.

This sequence joins TRBV12-3 or TRBV12-4 and TRBJ2-4; D is ambiguous. The CDR3 sequence is 14 residues long. V was trimmed by 6 bases and J by 0 bases, leaving 9 bases between them. Written as DNA, the CDR3 is TGTGCCAGCAGCTTACTTTTAGCCAAAAACATTCAGTACTTC. This codes for CASSLLLAKNIQYF.

On this clonotype: The germline gene is not matched at one end of the junction; a read error may be the cause. The J gene is TRBJ1-5, the V gene TRBV7-2, with no clear D. The CDR3 sequence is 12 residues long. CDR1 and CDR2 (germline): SGHTA, FQGNSA. This CDR3 reads CASGFFNQPQHF. The CDR3 DNA reads TGTGCCAGCGGCTTTTTTAATCAGCCCCAGCATTTT. The variable domain in full, completed from reference TRBV7-2 and TRBJ1-5, reads GAGVSQSPSNKVTEKGKDVELRCDPISGHTALYWYRQSLGQGLEFLIYFQGNSAPDKSGLPSDRFSAERTGGSVSTLTIQRTQQEDSAVYLCASGFFNQPQHFGDGTRLSIL.

This clonotype has at least ten counts. Relative to the germline gene, one junction end is altered; a read error may explain this. V gene TRBV2 combines with J gene TRBJ2-2, with D maybe TRBD2 (6 bases). The CDR3 is made up of 14 amino acids. Germline assignment: CDR1 SNHLY and CDR2 FYNNEI. The CDR3 sequence: CASNQGRNTGGLFF. The CDR3 coding sequence is TGTGCCAGCAATCAGGGCAGGAACACCGGGGGGCTGTTTTTT.

The chain joins TRBV5-1 to TRBJ1-5; perhaps TRBD1 as D (6 bases). The germline gives CDR1 SGHRS, CDR2 YFSETQ. There are 15 residues in the CDR3. V was trimmed by 2 bases and J by 2 bases, leaving 11 bases between them. The CDR3 coding sequence is TGCGCCAGCAGCTTACAGGGCGGTGGCAATCAGCCCCAGCATTTT. Protein product: CASSLQGGGNQPQHF.

The chain uses TRBV5-1 and TRBJ2-5, with 9 bases fitting TRBD1. CDR1 and CDR2 (germline): SGHRS, YFSETQ. The V gene end was trimmed by 4 bases and the J gene end by 2 bases; junction bases not matched to a gene: 12. The CDR3 runs 17 residues. CDR3 loop: CASSRRAGTGTQETQYF. Written as DNA, the CDR3 is TGCGCCAGCAGCCGACGAGCCGGGACAGGGACGCAAGAGACCCAGTACTTC.

This clonotype showed up many times. The rearrangement uses TRBV2 and TRBJ1-3; possibly TRBD1 for D (5 bases). The CDR3 extends over 14 amino acids. Germline V gives CDR1 SNHLY, CDR2 FYNNEI. V was cut by 3 bases and J by 8 bases, with 14 bases left in between. CDR3 in DNA: TGTGCCAGCAGTGAGGGGCTTTGGGCGCACACCATATATTTT. This codes for CASSEGLWAHTIYF.

This clonotype was recorded a few times. The chain uses TRBV6-1 and TRBJ2-3; TRBD2 matches at 10 bases. The CDR3 contains 13 residues. V dropped 6 bases and J dropped 6; count of bases not matched to a gene: 3. Germline CDR1 and CDR2: MNHNS and SASEGT. CDR3 region: CASRGSGGDTQYF. CDR3 DNA sequence: TGTGCCAGCAGGGGTAGCGGGGGGGATACGCAGTATTTT.

This clonotype was observed at least ten times. The chain carries TRBV2 and TRBJ1-5; D is unresolved. V was shortened by 7 bases and J by 2 bases, with 12 bases between the two germline ends. The CDR3 length is 14 residues. CDR1 and CDR2 from the germline V gene are SNHLY and FYNNEI. The chain's CDR3 is CASTPTIGNQPQHF. The CDR3 bases are TGTGCCAGCACTCCGACTATAGGCAATCAGCCCCAGCATTTT.

This clonotype has at least ten counts. The chain has TRBV12-3 or TRBV12-4 and TRBJ2-2; D unclear. This CDR3 spans 10 amino acids. V shed 3 bases and J shed 13 bases, with 6 bases lying between them. CDR3 in amino acids: CASSLGGLFF. CDR3 DNA sequence: TGTGCCAGCAGTTTGGGCGGGCTGTTTTTT.

This clonotype was detected a few times. This chain links TRBV18 with TRBJ1-1, with D hard to call. Looked up from germline, CDR1 is KGHSH and CDR2 is LQKENI. The CDR3 spans 15 residues. V was trimmed by 0 bases and J by 3 bases, leaving 11 bases between them. The CDR3 region is CASSPPSKGYTEAFF. CDR3 DNA sequence: TGTGCCAGCTCACCACCGTCTAAGGGTTACACTGAAGCTTTCTTT.

Ten or more counts support this clonotype. The chain couples TRBV20-1 to TRBJ2-5, with a tentative D call TRBD2 (5 bases). V lost 6 bases and J 5 bases, leaving 16 bases between the germline ends. The germline V gene has CDR1 DFQATT and CDR2 SNEGSKA (reference sequence). CDR3 length equals 13 residues. CDR3 loop: CSAWRQQMETQYF. Here the CDR3 DNA reads TGCAGTGCCTGGAGGCAGCAGATGGAGACCCAGTACTTC.

In its sample, this clonotype was seen many times. The chain is built from TRBV12-3 or TRBV12-4 and TRBJ2-4; D assignment may be TRBD1 or TRBD2 (6 bases each). The length of the CDR3 is 15 residues. The germline V and J ends were trimmed by 1 base and 6 bases, with 13 bases remaining between them. The CDR3 is CASSLGAGGGNIQYF. CDR3 coding DNA: TGTGCCAGCAGTTTAGGTGCCGGAGGGGGAAACATTCAGTACTTC.

This chain connects TRBV27 to TRBJ2-2, with 8 bases identical to TRBD2. Germline CDR1 is MNHEY and CDR2 is SMNVEV (reference sequence). Trimming at V came to 5 bases and at J to 6 bases, leaving 8 bases not matched to a gene. The CDR3 length is 15 residues. CDR3 amino acids: CASSPRGGKSGELFF. Here the CDR3 DNA reads TGTGCCAGCAGTCCCCGGGGGGGGAAGTCCGGGGAGCTGTTTTTT.

This clonotype was seen at least ten times. The chain uses TRBV19 and TRBJ1-5; D is uncertain. Germline CDR1 reads LNHDA; CDR2 reads SQIVND (reference sequence). V lost 7 bases and J 0 bases, leaving 10 bases between the germline ends. This CDR3 is built from 14 residues. The CDR3 sequence is CASNPDYSNQPQHF. Here the CDR3 DNA reads TGTGCCAGTAACCCAGATTATAGCAATCAGCCCCAGCATTTT.

Many counts were recorded for this clonotype. The chain combines TRBV7-8 with TRBJ2-3, with D unresolved. Germline V gene data show CDR1 as SGHVS and CDR2 as FQNEAQ. The CDR3 covers 11 residues. The V and J ends lost 6 bases and 6 bases respectively, with 7 bases between them. The CDR3 DNA follows: TGTGCCAGCAGTCAATCCGATACGCAGTATTTT. It encodes CASSQSDTQYF.

This clonotype came up many times. The rearrangement joins TRBV29-1 to TRBJ1-2; D is unclear. Germline CDR1 SQVTM, CDR2 ANQGSEA. V gave up 3 bases and J gave up 2 bases, with 4 bases separating them. The CDR3 is 11 amino acids. CDR3 sequence: CSVDFNYGYTF. DNA for the CDR3: TGCAGCGTTGATTTCAACTATGGCTACACCTTC.

This sequence joins TRBV3-1 and TRBJ2-5; 10 bases line up with TRBD2. The germline gives CDR1 LGHDT, CDR2 YNNKEL (reference sequence). The junction had 7 bases not matched to a gene; V was cut back by 4 bases and J by 5 bases. The CDR3 runs to 15 residues. The chain's CDR3 is CASSPGLARRETQYF. The DNA for the CDR3 is TGTGCCAGCAGCCCGGGACTAGCGCGGCGGGAGACCCAGTACTTC.

This chain connects TRBV10-1 to TRBJ2-1, with 10 bases aligning to TRBD1. The germline V gene encodes CDR1 WNHNN and CDR2 SYGVQD (reference sequence). CDR3 length: 14 residues. V shed 8 bases, J shed 9 bases, and the junction held 10 bases outside the gene matches. The CDR3 reads CASQRGQGKGEQFF. The DNA for the CDR3 is TGCGCCAGCCAGAGGGGACAGGGGAAGGGTGAGCAGTTCTTC.

This clonotype was observed a single time. This sequence joins TRBV27 and TRBJ2-3, with D uncertain. CDR3 length: 16 residues. Trimming stripped 6 bases from V and 6 bases from J, with 22 bases between. Germline loops: CDR1 MNHEY, CDR2 SMNVEV (reference sequence). CDR3 bases: TGTGCCAGCAGGATAACCCGGGCCAGAGATAAGGATACGCAGTATTTT. Its protein product is CASRITRARDKDTQYF.

Comment on this clonotype: A much larger clone lies one base from this, so it may be a read error. V usage is TRBV7-9 and J usage is TRBJ1-2, with a possible D match to TRBD1 (6 bases). In germline, CDR1 is SEHNR, CDR2 FQNEAQ (reference sequence). This CDR3 comprises 12 residues. The V gene lost 1 base and the J gene lost 9 bases, with 9 bases spanning the gap. The CDR3 sequence: CASSLEGGRYTF. CDR3 nucleotides: TGTGCCAGCAGCTTAGAGGGGGGCCGCTACACCTTC.

The table lists this clonotype with many counts. The chain carries TRBV5-1 and TRBJ2-7, with 9 bases fitting TRBD2. Germline loops: CDR1 SGHRS, CDR2 YFSETQ. The CDR3 is 14 amino acids. V dropped 0 bases and J dropped 3; count of bases not matched to a gene: 1. The CDR3 protein is CASSLVSGGYEQYF. CDR3 bases: TGCGCCAGCAGCTTGGTTAGCGGGGGCTACGAGCAGTACTTC.

This clonotype came up many times. This chain joins TRBV20-1 and TRBJ2-3, with 14 bases identical to TRBD2. The CDR3 consists of 15 residues. The V gene end was trimmed by 4 bases and the J gene end by 4 bases; junction bases not matched to a gene: 4. Germline loops: CDR1 DFQATT, CDR2 SNEGSKA (reference sequence). The CDR3 protein is CSAKRLAGGSDTQYF. In DNA form, the CDR3 reads TGCAGTGCTAAAAGACTAGCGGGAGGGTCAGATACGCAGTATTTT.

This clonotype was seen a handful of times. The genes are TRBV11-2 and TRBJ2-7; possibly TRBD2 for D (8 bases). Deletions cut 3 bases from V and 2 bases from J, with 23 bases between. Germline-derived CDR1 and CDR2 are SGHAT and FQNNGV. The CDR3 is made up of 18 amino acids. The chain's CDR3 is CASSFGRGLLPKPYEQYF. The CDR3 nucleotides read TGTGCCAGCAGCTTCGGGAGGGGGCTCCTTCCGAAACCCTACGAGCAGTACTTC.